This T cell receptor beta chain is drawn from a study of T cell responses to AZD1222 COVID-19 vaccine. J was trimmed by 6 bases and V by 5 bases; bases with no gene match: 9. The germline gives CDR1 MNHEY, CDR2 SVGAGI. The CDR3 has 15 amino acids. TCRdb's table, derived via immunoSEQ multiplex PCR, lists solely in-frame clones and lacks some. This sample has some 130,000 clones, with over 75% found just once. V usage is TRBV6-5 and J usage is TRBJ2-1, with 8 bases identical to TRBD2. This specimen was peripheral blood, taken on day 0 of MenACWY control vaccination. The TCR sequence derives from an adult in good health. CDR3 bases: TGTGCCAGCAGTCTGGGACTAGGGTCGACCAATGAGCAGTTCTTC. Encoded protein: CASSLGLGSTNEQFF.